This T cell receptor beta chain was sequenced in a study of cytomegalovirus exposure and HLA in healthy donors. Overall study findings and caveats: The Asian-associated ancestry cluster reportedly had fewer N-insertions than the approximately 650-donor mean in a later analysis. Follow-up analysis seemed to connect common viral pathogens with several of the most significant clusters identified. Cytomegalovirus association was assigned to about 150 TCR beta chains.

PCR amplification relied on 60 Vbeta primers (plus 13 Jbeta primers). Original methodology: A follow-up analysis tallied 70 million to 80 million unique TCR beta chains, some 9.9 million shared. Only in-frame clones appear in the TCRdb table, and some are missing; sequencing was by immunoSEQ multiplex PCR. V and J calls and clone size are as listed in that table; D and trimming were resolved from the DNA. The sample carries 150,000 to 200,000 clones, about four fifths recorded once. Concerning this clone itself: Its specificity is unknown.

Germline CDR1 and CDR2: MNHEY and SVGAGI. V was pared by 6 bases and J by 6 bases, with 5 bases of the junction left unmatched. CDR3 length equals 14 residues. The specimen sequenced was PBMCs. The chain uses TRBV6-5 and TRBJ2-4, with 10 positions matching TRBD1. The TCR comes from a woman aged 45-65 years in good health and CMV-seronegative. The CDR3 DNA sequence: TGTGCCAGCAGCAGGACAGGGGGGAGAAACATTCAGTACTTC. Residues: CASSRTGGRNIQYF.